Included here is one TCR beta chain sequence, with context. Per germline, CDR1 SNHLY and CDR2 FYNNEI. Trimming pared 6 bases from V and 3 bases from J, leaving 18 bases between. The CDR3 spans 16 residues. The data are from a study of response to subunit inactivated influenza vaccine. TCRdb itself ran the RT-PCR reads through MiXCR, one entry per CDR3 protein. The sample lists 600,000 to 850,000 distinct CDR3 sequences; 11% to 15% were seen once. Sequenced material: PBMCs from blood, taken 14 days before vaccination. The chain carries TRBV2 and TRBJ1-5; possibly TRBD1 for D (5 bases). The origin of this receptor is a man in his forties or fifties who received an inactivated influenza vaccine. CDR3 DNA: TGTGCCAGCAGACGAGAGGGGAACCTTTACAATCAGCCCCAGCATTTT. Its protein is CASRREGNLYNQPQHF.